This note documents a single T cell receptor (beta chain) sequence. Its antigen is not known. The V gene end was trimmed by 6 bases and the J gene end by 8 bases; junction bases not matched to a gene: 7. The CDR3 has 13 amino acids. The V gene's germline CDR1 is MDHEN and CDR2 SYDVKM. The record originates from a study of cytomegalovirus exposure and HLA in healthy donors. Study findings and constraints: Per published reports, the classifier diagnosed cytomegalovirus status with high specificity and sensitivity. The majority of TCR sequences were rare, yet some public TCRs appeared in many donors.

Generated by immunoSEQ multiplex PCR, the TCRdb table keeps only in-frame clones and is missing some. The repertoire holds more than 250,000 clones, just over 85% seen once, with under 0.85% in the top ten. This sequence joins TRBV28 and TRBJ1-2, with TRBD1 matching over 9 bases. This receptor was identified in a woman in her late teens or twenties in good health and CMV-seronegative. The sequenced material came from PBMCs. CDR3 amino acids: CASSPQGAGGYTF. DNA of the CDR3: TGTGCCAGCAGCCCACAGGGGGCGGGGGGCTACACCTTC.